Following are 11 T cell receptor beta chains from one sample sequenced in a study of Ad26.COV2.S vaccination and SARS-CoV-2 variants. Treatment described: approximately 18 received Ad26.COV2.S at low or high dose, single or two shots; five or six received placebo; per-sample allocation not given. Vaccine and placebo recipients were sampled on day 63 after the first injection. Clones were sequenced by immunoSEQ multiplex PCR, and TCRdb holds only the in-frame ones, with some missing. The sample lists roughly 300,000 clones, around nine tenths occurring once. The material was peripheral blood, obtained in a trial of Ad26.COV2.S vaccine versus placebo. Receptors were obtained from a person aged 18 to 65 who received the Ad26.COV2.S COVID-19 vaccine or a placebo.

The chain joins TRBV4-2 to TRBJ2-6; D gene unclear. Deletions cut 1 base from V and 3 bases from J, with 22 bases between. The CDR3 is 20 residues long. CDR1 LGHNA and CDR2 YNFKEQ come from the germline V gene. The CDR3 loop is CASSQALGSPLSDGANVLTF. In nucleotides, the CDR3 is TGTGCCAGCAGCCAAGCTTTGGGATCCCCCCTTTCTGATGGGGCCAACGTCCTGACTTTC.

This clone was detected only a few times. V usage is TRBV11-2 and J usage is TRBJ2-7, with 10 positions matching TRBD2. CDR1 is SGHAT and CDR2 is FQNNGV in the germline V gene. This CDR3 region has 13 residues. Germline trimming cut 8 bases from V and 4 bases from J; bases unmatched to any gene: 5. As DNA, the CDR3 is TGTGCCAGCGTAGCTAGCGGGGGTTACGAGCAGTACTTC. Protein: CASVASGGYEQYF.

This clone was detected a few times. At the DNA level, this CDR3 is encoded by other sequences in the same sample as well. V is TRBV11-2 and J is TRBJ1-1; D is perhaps TRBD1 (6 bases). V dropped 1 base and J dropped 2 bases, with 8 bases sitting between them. CDR3 length equals 14 residues. CDR1 is SGHAT and CDR2 is FQNNGV in the germline V gene. The CDR3 nucleotides are TGTGCCAGCAGCTTAGCGGGGGGCAACACTGAAGCTTTCTTT. It encodes CASSLAGGNTEAFF.

The chain has TRBV18 and TRBJ1-4; 7 nucleotides align to TRBD1. The germline V gene has CDR1 KGHSH and CDR2 LQKENI. CDR3 length equals 17 residues. The junction had 14 bases not matched to a gene; V was cut back by 3 bases and J by 7 bases. CDR3 DNA sequence: TGTGCCAGCTCACCTTGGGACAGAGGACGCAGTGCTGAAAAACTGTTTTTT. Its translation: CASSPWDRGRSAEKLFF.

The chain joins TRBV9 to TRBJ1-1, with TRBD1 matching 8 bases. Trimming at V came to 4 bases and at J to 1 base, leaving 9 bases not matched to a gene. CDR1 and CDR2 (germline): SGDLS, YYNGEE. The CDR3 sequence is 16 residues long. The CDR3 DNA sequence: TGTGCCAGCAGCCCGACCGGGACAGGCAGGAACACTGAAGCTTTCTTT. It is translated as CASSPTGTGRNTEAFF.

The sample holds a few counts of this clone. The rearrangement uses TRBV30 and TRBJ1-1; D unresolved. Per the germline V gene, CDR1 is GTSNPN and CDR2 is SVGIG (reference sequence). Trimming removed 3 bases from V and 5 bases from J, with 13 bases in between. The CDR3 loop spans 13 amino acids. Written as DNA, the CDR3 is TGTGCCTGGAGCCGTGACATAGGGACTGAAGCTTTCTTT. Amino acids: CAWSRDIGTEAFF.

CDR3 in DNA: TGTGCCAGCAGTGGGGACGGTTCCTACGAGCAGTACTTC. This sequence encodes CASSGDGSYEQYF. The chain uses TRBV12-3 or TRBV12-4 and TRBJ2-7; tentatively, D is TRBD1 or TRBD2 (5 bases each). The CDR3 contains 13 residues. The V end lost 5 bases, the J end lost 1 base, and 9 bases lay between the germline ends.

This clone was recorded once. The chain links TRBV12-3 or TRBV12-4 to TRBJ1-6; D ambiguous. The V end was cut by 6 bases, the J end by 7 bases, with 10 bases between. The CDR3 has 13 amino acids. The CDR3 DNA reads TGTGCCAGCAGCCAAATGGTGAATTCACCCCTCCACTTT. This gives the protein CASSQMVNSPLHF.

Notes on this clone: This sample includes further DNA sequences coding for the same CDR3. The chain employs TRBV7-9 and TRBJ2-3; D tentatively reads TRBD1 or TRBD2 (5 bases each). Per the germline V gene, CDR1 is SEHNR and CDR2 is FQNEAQ (reference sequence). V shed 0 bases and J shed 1 base, with 5 bases lying between them. The CDR3 consists of 14 residues. CDR3 region: CASSLAGGTDTQYF. DNA of the CDR3: TGTGCCAGCAGCTTAGCGGGGGGCACAGATACGCAGTATTTT.

The chain joins TRBV12-3 or TRBV12-4 to TRBJ1-3; D gene ambiguous. The CDR3 is 10 residues long. V was cut by 0 bases and J by 13 bases, with 4 bases left in between. CDR3 coding DNA: TGTGCCAGCAGTTTAGCAGATATATATTTT. Its protein is CASSLADIYF.

This rearrangement joins TRBV24-1 to TRBJ2-5; 9 nucleotides agree with TRBD2. This CDR3 is 16 amino acids long. Unmatched junction bases numbered 7, after V lost 4 bases and J lost 2 bases. Germline CDR1 reads KGHDR; CDR2 reads SFDVKD. CDR3 sequence: CATSDFSGGGQETQYF. CDR3 nucleotide sequence: TGTGCCACCAGTGACTTTAGCGGGGGTGGGCAAGAGACCCAGTACTTC.